Shown below are 27 T cell receptor beta chains from a single sample sequenced in a study of breast tumors, draining lymph nodes, adjacent tissues. Axillary draining lymph nodes of breast cancer patients supplied the node samples. MiXCR, applied by TCRdb to the multiplex PCR reads, yields one record per CDR3 protein. This sample has under 300,000 distinct CDR3 sequences, with less than 45% found just once. Sequences were obtained from axillary lymph node tissue. The receptors originated from a female donor with breast cancer. Some clones in this sample may be carry-over from other donors' samples.

Ten or more counts support this clonotype. The V and J genes are TRBV20-1 and TRBJ2-7; TRBD2 agrees at 10 bases. Looked up from germline, CDR1 is DFQATT and CDR2 is SNEGSKA (reference sequence). This CDR3 is 16 amino acids long. V lost 6 bases to trimming and J lost 5 bases; unmatched junction nucleotides: 16. The CDR3 DNA reads as TGCAGTGCACAAAGCGGGACTAGCGTTCTGAAGAACGAGCAGTACTTC. It encodes CSAQSGTSVLKNEQYF.

The J gene is TRBJ2-7, the V gene TRBV24-1, with 9 nucleotides matching TRBD1. CDR3 size: 12 residues. Germline V gives CDR1 KGHDR, CDR2 SFDVKD. The CDR3: CASPGQGYEQYF. The CDR3 nucleotides read TGTGCTAGCCCGGGACAGGGTTACGAGCAGTACTTC.

A remark on this clonotype: Its ends do not fully match the called genes, so a read error is possible. The chain employs TRBV20-1 and TRBJ2-7; D remains unclear. The CDR3 is 11 amino acids. The V gene's germline CDR1 is DFQATT and CDR2 SNEGSKA (reference sequence). The CDR3 region is CGARRRGEQYF. Written as DNA, the CDR3 is TGCGGTGCTCGCCGACGAGGTGAGCAGTACTTC.

Ten or more counts support this clonotype. V is TRBV30 and J is TRBJ1-6; 8 bases are a match to TRBD1. Germline V lookup: CDR1 GTSNPN, CDR2 SVGIG (reference sequence). CDR3 length: 13 amino acids. The trim removed 5 bases at V and 7 bases at J, leaving 4 bases unmatched. CDR3 bases: TGTGCCTGGCGGGACAGGAAAAATTCACCCCTCCACTTT. Protein: CAWRDRKNSPLHF.

J is TRBJ2-5 and V is TRBV7-6, with D possibly TRBD1 on 6 matching bases. This CDR3 has 14 residues. Trimming shortened V by 5 bases and J by 5 bases, and 15 bases separated the two germline ends. Germline CDR1 SGHVS, CDR2 FNYEAQ. The DNA for the CDR3 is TGTGCCAGCAGCAATGGGGGCAGCGGCGAGACCCAGTACTTC. Its protein is CASSNGGSGETQYF.

The chain links TRBV25-1 to TRBJ2-7; TRBD2 agrees at 9 bases. The trim removed 11 bases at V and 5 bases at J, leaving 4 bases unmatched. The germline CDR1 and CDR2 sequences are MGHDK and SYGVNS. There are 11 residues in the CDR3. The CDR3 nucleotides are TGTGCCGCGGGAGGGAGGAACGAGCAGTACTTC. This encodes CAAGGRNEQYF.

This clonotype occurred many times. The chain recombines TRBV20-1 with TRBJ2-1; a possible D gene is TRBD2 (7 bases). This CDR3 has 16 amino acids. Germline loops: CDR1 DFQATT, CDR2 SNEGSKA (reference sequence). Trimming took 6 bases from V and 1 from J, leaving 19 bases between them. This CDR3 is CSARGETSTSYNEQFF. CDR3 DNA sequence: TGCAGTGCCAGGGGTGAGACTAGCACGTCCTACAATGAGCAGTTCTTC.

As concerns this clonotype: This may be a read error, as it is one base from a much larger clone. The chain is built from TRBV6-6 and TRBJ1-2; tentatively, D is TRBD1 (6 bases). Germline V gene data show CDR1 as MNHNY and CDR2 as SVGAGI (reference sequence). CDR3 size: 15 residues. In nucleotides, the CDR3 is TGTGCCAGCAGTCACTCGAACAGGGTAGATGATGGCCACACCTTC. It encodes CASSHSNRVDDGHTF.

V usage is TRBV7-2 and J usage is TRBJ1-1; 7 bases agree with TRBD1. The CDR3 spans 15 residues. V trimming: 0 bases; J trimming: 5 bases; junction bases outside the gene matches: 6. From germline, CDR1 is SGHTA and CDR2 FQGNSA. In DNA form, the CDR3 reads TGTGCCAGCAGCTTAGCGGGGACAGAAGGAACTGAAGCTTTCTTT. Amino acid sequence: CASSLAGTEGTEAFF.

The V call is TRBV28, the J call TRBJ1-3; 7 nucleotides align to TRBD1. CDR3 length: 14 residues. J gave up 4 bases and V 5 bases, and 5 bases lay outside the gene matches. The V gene's germline CDR1 is MDHEN and CDR2 SYDVKM. The CDR3 region is CASSTRQGGNTIYF. Here the CDR3 DNA reads TGTGCCAGCAGTACGCGACAGGGAGGAAACACCATATATTTT.

This clonotype was detected ten times or more. The chain uses TRBV30 and TRBJ1-3; no clear D gene. The V end was cut by 0 bases, the J end by 3 bases, with 9 bases between. The germline V gene encodes CDR1 GTSNPN and CDR2 SVGIG (reference sequence). CDR3 size: 14 residues. CDR3 in DNA: TGTGCCTGGAGTGTTTCGGTTAATGGAAACACCATATATTTT. This encodes CAWSVSVNGNTIYF.

This clonotype was seen at least ten times. The genes are TRBV20-1 and TRBJ1-5; 10 bases line up with TRBD1. The CDR3 length is 13 residues. The germline gives CDR1 DFQATT, CDR2 SNEGSKA (reference sequence). As DNA, the CDR3 is TGCAGCGCGGGACAGGGGACGGGTCAGCCCCAGCATTTT. It translates to CSAGQGTGQPQHF.

As for this clonotype: This may stem from a read error, because a much larger clone lies one nucleotide away. CDR3 in amino acids: CASSRGLAGSADTQYF. The CDR3 DNA reads as TGTGCCAGCAGCCGGGGACTAGCGGGGAGCGCAGATACGCAGTATTTT. V gene TRBV11-1 combines with J gene TRBJ2-3; TRBD2 matches at 13 bases. Unmatched junction bases numbered 6, after V lost 5 bases and J lost 4 bases. The CDR3 runs to 16 residues. Germline V gene sequence: CDR1 SGHAT, CDR2 FQDESV (reference sequence).

There are many counts of this clonotype. The chain couples TRBV6-6 to TRBJ1-2, with D hard to call. The CDR3 sequence is 14 residues long. V lost 0 bases to trimming and J lost 5 bases, with 10 bases between them. CDR1 and CDR2 (germline): MNHNY, SVGAGI (reference sequence). The CDR3 loop is CASSYSGRGYGYTF. The CDR3, as DNA: TGTGCCAGCAGTTACTCCGGACGGGGATATGGCTACACCTTC.

This clonotype was recorded a few times. The rearrangement links TRBV9 to TRBJ2-1, with TRBD2 identical over 9 bases. Germline V lookup: CDR1 SGDLS, CDR2 YYNGEE. V lost 4 bases, J lost 5 bases, and 10 bases stayed unmatched. This CDR3 has 16 amino acids. The CDR3 nucleotides read TGTGCCAGCAGCTTAACCGGGACTAGCTCTCACAATGAGCAGTTCTTC. Its protein is CASSLTGTSSHNEQFF.

This clonotype occurred many times. This chain connects TRBV19 to TRBJ2-5, with 13 bases identical to TRBD2. J lost 7 bases, V lost 5 bases, and 4 bases had no gene match. In germline, CDR1 is LNHDA, CDR2 SQIVND (reference sequence). This CDR3 is 14 amino acids long. The chain's CDR3 is CASSGLAGAGTQYF. The CDR3 bases are TGTGCCAGTAGTGGACTAGCGGGAGCGGGGACCCAGTACTTC.

Ten or more counts support this clonotype. The chain carries TRBV6-4 and TRBJ1-5; no definite D call. This CDR3 is 13 amino acids long. Trimming left V 3 bases short and J 7 bases short, with 10 bases between. The germline V gene encodes CDR1 MRHNA and CDR2 SNTAGT. CDR3 DNA: TGTGCCAGCAGTGAAATTTTTGGACAGCCCCAGCATTTT. Protein product: CASSEIFGQPQHF.

In its sample, this clonotype was seen once. The CDR3, as DNA: TGTGCCACCAGCAGAGGACAGGCGAATTCACCCCTCCACTTT. Protein product: CATSRGQANSPLHF. The chain links TRBV15 to TRBJ1-6; the D gene is possibly TRBD1 (6 bases). The CDR3 totals 14 residues. Germline V gives CDR1 LNHNV, CDR2 YYDKDF (reference sequence). Trimming took 1 base from V and 7 from J, leaving 8 bases between them.

Ten or more counts support this clonotype. V and J are TRBV5-4 and TRBJ1-2; D perhaps matches TRBD1 (5 bases). CDR3 length: 13 amino acids. Germline V lookup: CDR1 SGHNT, CDR2 YYREEE (reference sequence). V gave up 2 bases and J gave up 6 bases, with 11 bases separating them. This chain's CDR3 is CASSLSGIDGYTF. CDR3 nucleotides: TGTGCCAGCAGCTTATCAGGGATCGATGGCTACACCTTC.

This clonotype was seen at least ten times. CDR3 sequence: CAWSVLGTGADEQYF. The CDR3 bases are TGTGCCTGGAGTGTTCTCGGGACAGGGGCTGACGAGCAGTACTTC. The chain employs TRBV30 and TRBJ2-7; 10 nucleotides align to TRBD1. Trimming took 0 bases from V and 5 from J; bases not matched to a gene: 7. The CDR3 has 15 residues. Per the germline V gene, CDR1 is GTSNPN and CDR2 is SVGIG (reference sequence).

A few counts support this clonotype. This likely comes from a read error, as the CDR3 has no conserved phenylalanine or tryptophan at its end. This chain connects TRBV20-1 to TRBJ1-5, with 10 positions matching TRBD1. Germline V lookup: CDR1 DFQATT, CDR2 SNEGSKA (reference sequence). With 7 bases clipped from V and 3 bases from J, the junction kept 9 bases outside the gene matches. This CDR3 spans 15 amino acids. As DNA, the CDR3 is TGCAGTGTCCGGCCGGACAGGGGGGACAATCAGCCCCAGCATGGT. Translating it yields CSVRPDRGDNQPQHG.

At least ten counts were recorded for this clonotype. This sequence joins TRBV14 and TRBJ2-3; D unresolved. This CDR3 contains 15 residues. The ends were cut back, 1 base at V and 4 bases at J, with 12 bases in the middle. The germline CDR1 and CDR2 sequences are SGHDN and FVKESK. For the CDR3, the DNA is TGTGCCAGCAGCCAAGCCTCTTACAGCGCAGATACGCAGTATTTT. Its protein product is CASSQASYSADTQYF.

This clonotype showed up just a few times. This rearrangement joins TRBV30 to TRBJ1-2; D not certain. Trimming took off 0 bases at V and 3 bases at J, with 5 bases between the two ends. This CDR3 has 12 amino acids. CDR1 and CDR2 (germline): GTSNPN, SVGIG (reference sequence). CDR3 DNA sequence: TGTGCCTGGAGTGTGGAGGACTATGGCTACACCTTC. Its protein product is CAWSVEDYGYTF.

This chain connects TRBV2 to TRBJ1-2; maybe TRBD1 (5 bases). V shed 1 base and J shed 8 bases, with 14 bases lying between them. Germline CDR1 is SNHLY and CDR2 is FYNNEI. This CDR3 region has 14 residues. The CDR3 is CASSEVRGMDGYTF. Here the CDR3 DNA reads TGTGCCAGCAGTGAAGTTCGGGGGATGGACGGCTACACCTTC.

This clonotype appeared a few times. The chain is built from TRBV28 and TRBJ2-5, with D possibly being TRBD1 or TRBD2 (5 bases each). V gave up 4 bases and J gave up 6 bases, with 15 bases separating them. The germline CDR1 and CDR2 sequences are MDHEN and SYDVKM. CDR3 length: 14 amino acids. CDR3 sequence: CASSSTRSGQTQYF. CDR3 DNA: TGTGCCAGCAGTTCAACAAGGTCGGGGCAGACCCAGTACTTC.

The chain recombines TRBV7-9 with TRBJ1-4; weak D call: TRBD1 (5 bases). The V gene's germline CDR1 is SEHNR and CDR2 FQNEAQ (reference sequence). V shed 6 bases and J shed 5 bases, with 10 bases lying between them. This CDR3 region has 13 residues. The CDR3 DNA follows: TGTGCCAGCAGGGGGCTACGGAATGAAAAACTGTTTTTT. Translating it yields CASRGLRNEKLFF.

The chain combines TRBV15 with TRBJ1-6; 7 positions agree with TRBD1. This CDR3 comprises 15 residues. Germline CDR1 LNHNV, CDR2 YYDKDF (reference sequence). J was trimmed by 7 bases and V by 3 bases; bases with no gene match: 6. The chain's CDR3 is CATSSLRGGNSPLHF. Written as DNA, the CDR3 is TGTGCCACCAGCAGTCTCAGGGGGGGAAATTCACCCCTCCACTTT.